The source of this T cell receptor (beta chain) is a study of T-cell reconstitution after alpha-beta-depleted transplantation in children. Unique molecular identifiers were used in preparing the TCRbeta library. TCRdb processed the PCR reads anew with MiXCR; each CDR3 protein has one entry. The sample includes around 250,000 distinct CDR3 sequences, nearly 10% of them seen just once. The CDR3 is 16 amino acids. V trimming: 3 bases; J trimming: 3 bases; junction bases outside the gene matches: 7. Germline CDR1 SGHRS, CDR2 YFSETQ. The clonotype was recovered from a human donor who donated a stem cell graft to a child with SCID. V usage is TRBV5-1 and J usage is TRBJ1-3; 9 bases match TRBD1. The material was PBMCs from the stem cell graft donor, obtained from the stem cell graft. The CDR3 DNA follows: TGCGCCAGCAGCTGGGGGACAGGGATGAGTGGAAACACCATATATTTT. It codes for CASSWGTGMSGNTIYF.